These 14 T cell receptor beta chains originate from one sample sequenced in a study of blood T cell repertoires in COVID-19 (dated by TCRdb to the early 2020s). The method was the immunoSEQ multiplex PCR assay. Not all clones reach the TCRdb copy of this immuneACCESS table, which keeps in-frame sequences only. Checked studies attribute under half of the gap to unresolved V genes and leave the rest unexplained. Recorded for this sample are hundreds of thousands of clones; approximately 89% of them occurred a single time. The ten largest clones capture approximately 9.4% of the sample. Sequenced input: PBMCs or T cells enriched from blood (not recorded which). The receptors originated from a woman between 40 and 50 years old who had recovered from COVID-19.

This chain links TRBV19 with TRBJ2-1; 11 positions agree with TRBD2. V shed 3 bases and J 1 base; nucleotides not matched to a gene: 5. The CDR3 is 17 amino acids. Germline CDR1 and CDR2: LNHDA and SQIVND (reference sequence). The CDR3 coding sequence is TGTGCCAGTAGTATTACTAGCGGGAGTTGGTCCTACAATGAGCAGTTCTTC. It is translated as CASSITSGSWSYNEQFF.

This clone was seen more than once but under ten times. The chain links TRBV30 to TRBJ1-2; 7 nucleotides line up with TRBD1. The trim removed 3 bases at V and 6 bases at J, leaving 4 bases unmatched. Germline CDR1 and CDR2: GTSNPN and SVGIG (reference sequence). The CDR3 loop spans 12 amino acids. DNA for the CDR3: TGTGCCTGGAGCGCGACAGGGAATGGCTACACCTTC. The encoded protein is CAWSATGNGYTF.

The chain combines TRBV13 with TRBJ2-7, with 13 bases lining up with TRBD2. V dropped 5 bases and J dropped 7; count of bases not matched to a gene: 5. The CDR3 runs 14 residues. CDR1 is PRHDT, CDR2 FYEKMQ, per germline (reference sequence). The CDR3 sequence is CASSTSGRAGEQYF. As DNA, the CDR3 is TGTGCCAGCAGCACTAGCGGGAGGGCCGGGGAGCAGTACTTC.

DNA of the CDR3: TGTGCCAGCAGCTGGGACCGGGGGTACACAGATACGCAGTATTTT. Translating gives CASSWDRGYTDTQYF. The rearrangement uses TRBV5-4 and TRBJ2-3; possibly TRBD2 for D (6 bases). The V end lost 3 bases, the J end lost 2 bases, and 13 bases lay between the germline ends. Per the germline V gene, CDR1 is SGHNT and CDR2 is YYREEE (reference sequence). CDR3 length equals 15 residues.

The chain couples TRBV24-1 to TRBJ2-5; perhaps TRBD2 as D (6 bases). The CDR3 runs to 16 residues. Germline V CDR1 and CDR2: KGHDR, SFDVKD. Deletions cut 5 bases from V and 1 base from J, with 16 bases between. DNA for the CDR3: TGTGCCACCAGTGCGGGGCGGGGTAACGTCCAAGAGACCCAGTACTTC. It yields the protein CATSAGRGNVQETQYF.

Only one count was recorded for this clone. The chain recombines TRBV4-3 with TRBJ2-7, with 8 nucleotides matching TRBD2. CDR3 length: 15 amino acids. Germline CDR1 reads LGHNA; CDR2 reads YSLEER. Trimming removed 0 bases from V and 2 bases from J; junction bases left unmatched: 3. In DNA form, the CDR3 reads TGCGCCAGCAGCCAAGAGAGCGGGGGAACCTACGAGCAGTACTTC. It yields the protein CASSQESGGTYEQYF.

Only one count was recorded for this clone. The CDR3 DNA sequence: TGTGCCAGCACCCCGGACAGCTACAATGAGCAGTTCTTC. Protein sequence: CASTPDSYNEQFF. V usage is TRBV2 and J usage is TRBJ2-1, with D maybe TRBD1 (6 bases). This CDR3 region has 13 residues. Germline V CDR1 and CDR2: SNHLY, FYNNEI. V was cut by 7 bases and J by 3 bases, with 10 bases left in between.

The rearrangement uses TRBV21-1 and TRBJ2-2; no check of the table's D call, TRBD2, against the DNA was made. TRBV21-1 is a known pseudogene. The CDR3 is made up of 15 amino acids. CDR3 region: CASSIGLAGYGELFF. The DNA of the CDR3 is TGTGCCAGCAGCATTGGACTAGCGGGATACGGGGAGCTGTTTTTT.

The rearrangement uses TRBV6-4 and TRBJ1-6, with no clear D. The CDR3 spans 13 residues. The V end was cut by 5 bases, the J end by 7 bases, with 9 bases between. Germline V gene lookup returns CDR1 MRHNA and CDR2 SNTAGT. The CDR3 sequence: CASSRGGNSPLHF. CDR3 nucleotides: TGTGCCAGCAGTCGGGGAGGAAATTCACCCCTCCACTTT.

The rearrangement uses TRBV27 and TRBJ2-3; TRBD2 might be the D (6 bases). Trimming removed 4 bases at V and 2 bases at J, with 13 bases between. The CDR3 runs 15 residues. Germline CDR1 and CDR2: MNHEY and SMNVEV (reference sequence). The chain's CDR3 is CASSYGTFDTDTQYF. In nucleotides, the CDR3 is TGTGCCAGCAGTTACGGGACTTTTGACACAGATACGCAGTATTTT.

The chain has TRBV24-1 and TRBJ2-5, with 9 nucleotides matching TRBD1. J lost 2 bases, V lost 4 bases, and 4 bases had no gene match. CDR1 KGHDR and CDR2 SFDVKD come from the germline V gene. The CDR3 covers 15 residues. CDR3 loop: CATSDRDREQETQYF. CDR3 coding DNA: TGTGCCACCAGTGACCGGGACAGGGAACAAGAGACCCAGTACTTC.

The table lists this clone with a few counts. The chain is built from TRBV9 and TRBJ1-6; 8 nucleotides line up with TRBD1. V was clipped by 3 bases and J by 7 bases; unmatched bases: 9. Germline CDR1 and CDR2: SGDLS and YYNGEE. The CDR3 contains 16 residues. The CDR3 region has the DNA TGTGCCAGCAGCGCCACGGGACAGGCCCTAAATTCACCCCTCCACTTT. Translating it yields CASSATGQALNSPLHF. Full variable domain (outside the CDR3, taken from reference TRBV9 and TRBJ1-6): DSGVTQTPKHLITATGQRVTLRCSPRSGDLSVYWYQQSLDQGLQFLIQYYNGEERAKGNILERFSAQQFPDLHSELNLSSLELGDSALYFCASSATGQALNSPLHFGNGTRLTVT.

The chain uses TRBV28 and TRBJ2-7, with 8 positions matching TRBD1. V trimming: 10 bases; J trimming: 0 bases; junction bases outside the gene matches: 5. The CDR3 consists of 13 residues. Per the germline V gene, CDR1 is MDHEN and CDR2 is SYDVKM. The CDR3 coding sequence is TGTGCCACCTCAGGGGGCGGCTCCTACGAGCAGTACTTC. This encodes CATSGGGSYEQYF. Complete variable domain (other parts from reference TRBV28 and TRBJ2-7): DVKVTQSSRYLVKRTGEKVFLECVQDMDHENMFWYRQDPGLGLRLIYFSYDVKMKEKGDIPEGYSVSREKKERFSLILESASTNQTSMYLCATSGGGSYEQYFGPGTRLTVT.

The genes are TRBV11-3 and TRBJ2-1; 15 bases map to TRBD2. This CDR3 has 18 residues. V gave up 0 bases and J gave up 9 bases; unmatched junction bases: 9. Germline lookup yields CDR1 SGHNT and CDR2 YENEEA. CDR3 in DNA: TGTGCCAGCAGCTTAGATTCGGGACTAGCGGGAGGATTGGGTGAGCAGTTCTTC. It codes for CASSLDSGLAGGLGEQFF.